Presented here are 12 T cell receptor beta chains from one specimen sequenced in a study of blood T cell repertoires in COVID-19. Data came from immunoSEQ multiplex PCR; TCRdb stores just in-frame clones and leaves some out. Seen here are 7,300 or so clones, about 91% observed once, and the top ten hold more than 6.5%. Material for sequencing was peripheral blood. The receptors stem from a woman between 50 and 59 years old with active or convalescent COVID-19.

The chain carries TRBV19 and TRBJ1-2, with TRBD1 matching over 8 bases. This CDR3 spans 14 amino acids. With 9 bases clipped from V and 5 bases from J, the junction kept 11 bases outside the gene matches. Germline V gene sequence: CDR1 LNHDA, CDR2 SQIVND (reference sequence). CDR3 in DNA: TGTGCCAGCAGCCCCTTGACAGGGGAGTATGGCTACACCTTC. This sequence encodes CASSPLTGEYGYTF. Using reference TRBV19 and TRBJ1-2 for the parts outside the CDR3, the full variable domain is DGGITQSPKYLFRKEGQNVTLSCEQNLNHDAMYWYRQDPGQGLRLIYYSQIVNDFQKGDIAEGYSVSREKKESFPLTVTSAQKNPTAFYLCASSPLTGEYGYTFGSGTRLTVV.

This chain joins TRBV18 and TRBJ2-2, with D maybe TRBD1 (6 bases). Trimming removed 1 base at V and 2 bases at J, with 8 bases between. This CDR3 comprises 15 residues. The V gene's germline CDR1 is KGHSH and CDR2 LQKENI. The CDR3 nucleotides read TGTGCCAGCTCACCACGACAGGTTAACACCGGGGAGCTGTTTTTT. This sequence encodes CASSPRQVNTGELFF.

This sequence joins TRBV6-6 and TRBJ2-5; D perhaps matches TRBD2 (6 bases). The germline V gene has CDR1 MNHNY and CDR2 SVGAGI (reference sequence). The CDR3 spans 14 residues. V was trimmed by 7 bases and J by 11 bases, leaving 23 bases between them. CDR3: CASTVDGRRGPQYF. CDR3 in DNA: TGTGCCAGCACCGTCGATGGGCGGAGGGGCCCACAGTACTTC.

The chain links TRBV3-1 (or the pseudogene TRBV3-2) to TRBJ2-2; TRBD2 might be the D (6 bases). This CDR3 comprises 16 residues. V dropped 4 bases and J dropped 1 base, with 13 bases sitting between them. CDR1 is LGHDT, CDR2 YNNKEL, per germline (reference sequence). The CDR3 is CASSRRGSGNTGELFF. The DNA of the CDR3 is TGTGCCAGCAGCCGCCGCGGTAGCGGGAACACCGGGGAGCTGTTTTTT.

As DNA, the CDR3 is TGTGCCAGCAGCGTATCGGGTGGAAACACCATATATTTT. Residues: CASSVSGGNTIYF. The genes are TRBV9 and TRBJ1-3; D is unresolved. There are 13 residues in the CDR3. Trimming shortened V by 1 base and J by 3 bases, and 5 bases separated the two germline ends. From germline, CDR1 is SGDLS and CDR2 YYNGEE.

The rearrangement joins TRBV5-6 to TRBJ2-7, with 10 nucleotides matching TRBD1. Germline CDR1 is SGHDT and CDR2 is YYEEEE. The ends lost 4 bases at V and 0 bases at J; junction bases unmatched: 7. This CDR3 region has 16 residues. This CDR3 reads CASSRGGQGFSYEQYF. CDR3 bases: TGTGCCAGCAGCCGCGGGGGACAGGGGTTCTCCTACGAGCAGTACTTC.

J is TRBJ1-1 and V is TRBV5-4, with 7 bases aligning to TRBD1. This CDR3 region has 13 residues. V was clipped by 3 bases and J by 4 bases; unmatched bases: 3. Germline V gene data show CDR1 as SGHNT and CDR2 as YYREEE (reference sequence). CDR3 residues: CASSSDRVTEAFF. The CDR3 nucleotides read TGTGCCAGCAGCTCCGACAGGGTCACTGAAGCTTTCTTT.

V is TRBV19 and J is TRBJ2-7; 10 positions agree with TRBD1. V trimming: 1 base; J trimming: 5 bases; junction bases outside the gene matches: 14. Per the germline V gene, CDR1 is LNHDA and CDR2 is SQIVND (reference sequence). This CDR3 has 18 residues. The CDR3 sequence is CASSIAPPGTGVKDEQYF. In nucleotides, the CDR3 is TGTGCCAGTAGTATAGCTCCCCCAGGGACAGGGGTCAAGGACGAGCAGTACTTC.

This clone was recorded once. V is TRBV18 and J is TRBJ1-4, with unresolved D. The CDR3 loop spans 15 amino acids. The germline V gene has CDR1 KGHSH and CDR2 LQKENI. Trimming removed 2 bases at V and 3 bases at J, with 10 bases between. CDR3 DNA sequence: TGTGCCAGCTCACCAACCTATACAGCTAATGAAAAACTGTTTTTT. This translates into CASSPTYTANEKLFF.

The genes are TRBV5-1 and TRBJ2-2; TRBD2 aligns across 7 bases. In germline, CDR1 is SGHRS, CDR2 YFSETQ. The CDR3 consists of 16 residues. Trimming removed 4 bases from V and 2 bases from J; junction bases left unmatched: 8. CDR3 residues: CASSPTGGGNTGELFF. In DNA, the CDR3 is TGCGCCAGCAGCCCGACGGGCGGGGGAAACACCGGGGAGCTGTTTTTT.

This clone has a single count. The chain joins TRBV7-2 to TRBJ2-5, with D perhaps matching TRBD2 (5 bases). This CDR3 spans 16 amino acids. The germline V gene encodes CDR1 SGHTA and CDR2 FQGNSA. With 0 bases removed from V and 4 bases from J, the gap between germline ends came to 15 bases. In nucleotides, the CDR3 is TGTGCCAGCAGCTTAGCGCTGGGCGGAGGCGGAGAGACCCAGTACTTC. It codes for CASSLALGGGGETQYF.

The chain combines TRBV9 with TRBJ1-2; D may be TRBD1 (5 bases). The germline V gene encodes CDR1 SGDLS and CDR2 YYNGEE. V shed 0 bases and J shed 2 bases, with 8 bases lying between them. The length of the CDR3 is 14 residues. CDR3 in DNA: TGTGCCAGCAGCGTAGGCCAGGGAAACTATGGCTACACCTTC. This translates into CASSVGQGNYGYTF.